One and the same sample provided the 5 T cell receptor beta chains below, sequenced in a study of cytomegalovirus exposure and HLA in healthy donors. The PCR employed 60 Vbeta primers together with 13 Jbeta primers. Repertoires were generated with immunoSEQ multiplex PCR, while TCRdb's copy carries only in-frame clones and drops some. The data contain more than 95,000 clones, approximately 78% of them singletons. Material: PBMCs. Receptors were obtained from a middle-aged woman in good health and CMV-seronegative.

The chain couples TRBV27 to TRBJ2-3; TRBD2 agrees at 9 bases. CDR1 and CDR2 from the germline V gene are MNHEY and SMNVEV (reference sequence). V lost 5 bases and J lost 2; bases outside the gene matches: 2. This CDR3 is built from 14 residues. The CDR3 DNA reads as TGTGCCAGCAGTCTAGCGGGGTCCACAGATACGCAGTATTTT. Its translation is CASSLAGSTDTQYF.

To note about this clone: The junction departs from the called germline gene at one end, perhaps through a read error. This same CDR3 is encoded by further DNA sequences in the sample. The gene calls are TRBV7-8 and TRBJ1-5, with TRBD1 matching over 11 bases. The CDR3 is 18 amino acids. The germline gives CDR1 SGHVS, CDR2 FQNEAQ. As DNA, the CDR3 is TGCGCCAGCAGCTTTAGTTCCGGGACAGGGGGATGGGATCAGCCCCAGCATTTT. This gives the protein CASSFSSGTGGWDQPQHF.

This clone has only a few counts. One junction end disagrees with the germline gene, perhaps due to a read error. The chain couples TRBV7-7 to TRBJ2-3, with 9 bases matching TRBD2. The CDR3 is made up of 15 amino acids. The V gene's germline CDR1 is SSHAT and CDR2 FNYEAQ (reference sequence). CDR3 in amino acids: CASSLGLAGTDTQYF. CDR3 in DNA: TGTGCTAGCAGCTTAGGGCTAGCGGGAACAGATACGCAGTATTTT.

The gene calls are TRBV28 and TRBJ2-6; no definite D call. With 8 bases removed from V and 3 bases from J, the gap between germline ends came to 8 bases. Per the germline V gene, CDR1 is MDHEN and CDR2 is SYDVKM. The length of the CDR3 is 13 residues. CDR3 in amino acids: CASWRGGANVLTF. The CDR3 DNA follows: TGTGCCAGCTGGAGAGGTGGGGCCAACGTCCTGACTTTC.

The J gene is TRBJ1-2, the V gene TRBV28; D ambiguous. CDR1 and CDR2 from the germline V gene are MDHEN and SYDVKM. Trimming removed 5 bases from V and 6 bases from J, with 28 bases in between. The CDR3 is made up of 18 amino acids. CDR3: CASSPGWAGNTLLNGYTF. In DNA form, the CDR3 reads TGTGCCAGCAGTCCCGGGTGGGCGGGGAACACCCTATTAAATGGCTACACCTTC.